This entry features one TCR beta chain sequence. Its antigen is unknown. The data derive from a study of T cell responses to AZD1222 COVID-19 vaccine. Overall study findings and caveats: Increases in Spike-specific TCR breadth and depth were seen after two AZD1222 doses. At baseline, seropositivity was found in only a handful of AZD1222 recipients.

The table came from immunoSEQ multiplex PCR; TCRdb's copy has only in-frame clones and leaves some out. In the table there are 130,000 to 150,000 clones, under 95% of which are singletons. The germline V gene encodes CDR1 KGHDR and CDR2 SFDVKD. V gave up 3 bases and J gave up 4 bases, with 19 bases separating them. This CDR3 contains 17 residues. The V call is TRBV24-1, the J call TRBJ2-3; D perhaps matches TRBD2 (6 bases). The TCR was taken from an adult in good health. The source was peripheral blood, collected on day 0 of AZD1222 vaccination. The CDR3: CATSDPRLDAGSDTQYF. The CDR3 bases are TGTGCCACCAGTGATCCCCGACTAGACGCCGGGTCAGATACGCAGTATTTT.